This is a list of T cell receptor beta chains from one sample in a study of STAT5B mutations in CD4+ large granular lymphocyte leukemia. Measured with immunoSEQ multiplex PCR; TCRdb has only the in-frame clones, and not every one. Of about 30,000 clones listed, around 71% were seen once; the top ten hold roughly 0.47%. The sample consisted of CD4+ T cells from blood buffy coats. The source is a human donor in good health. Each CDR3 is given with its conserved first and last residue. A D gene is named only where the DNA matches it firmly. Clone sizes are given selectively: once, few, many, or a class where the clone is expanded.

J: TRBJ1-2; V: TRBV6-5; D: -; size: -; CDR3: CASSYSGGRSGGYTF; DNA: TGTGCCAGCAGTTACTCGGGGGGGCGATCGGGTGGCTACACCTTC
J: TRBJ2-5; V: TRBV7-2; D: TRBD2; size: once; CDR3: CASSLEGGGRILETQYF; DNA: TGTGCCAGCAGCTTAGAAGGCGGGGGGCGGATCCTGGAGACCCAGTACTTC
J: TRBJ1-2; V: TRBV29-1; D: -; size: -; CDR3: CSVEGAGNNYGYTF; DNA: TGCAGCGTTGAAGGGGCAGGGAATAACTATGGCTACACCTTC
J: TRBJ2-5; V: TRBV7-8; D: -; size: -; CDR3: CASGGVTETQYF; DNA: TGTGCCAGCGGTGGGGTCACAGAGACCCAGTACTTC
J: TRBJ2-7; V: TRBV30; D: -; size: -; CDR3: CAWSVSRHEQYF; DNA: TGTGCCTGGAGCGTCTCGCGTCACGAGCAGTACTTC
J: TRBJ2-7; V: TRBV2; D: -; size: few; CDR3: CASRRSLQGGGQYF; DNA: TGTGCCAGCAGGCGATCTCTACAGGGTGGCGGGCAGTACTTC
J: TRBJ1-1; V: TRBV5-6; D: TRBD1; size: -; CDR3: CASSLRTGQNTEAFF; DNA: TGTGCCAGCAGCTTAAGGACAGGGCAGAACACTGAAGCTTTCTTT
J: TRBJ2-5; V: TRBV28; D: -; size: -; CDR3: CASSSTRYQYF; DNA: TGTGCCAGCAGTTCCACCAGGTACCAGTACTTC
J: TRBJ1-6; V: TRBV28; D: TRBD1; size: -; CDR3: CASSGQGYNSPLHF; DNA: TGTGCCAGCAGCGGACAGGGTTATAATTCACCCCTCCACTTT
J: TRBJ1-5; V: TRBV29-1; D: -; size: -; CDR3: CSVRGGSSNQPQHF; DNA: TGCAGCGTTAGGGGGGGTTCCAGCAATCAGCCCCAGCATTTT
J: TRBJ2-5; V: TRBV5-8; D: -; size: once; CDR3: CASSRQMQETQYF; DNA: TGTGCCAGCAGCCGACAGATGCAAGAGACCCAGTACTTC
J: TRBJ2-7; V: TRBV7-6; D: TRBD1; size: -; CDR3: CASSLALGTGVGEQYF; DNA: TGTGCCAGCAGCTTAGCGCTGGGGACAGGGGTGGGTGAGCAGTACTTC
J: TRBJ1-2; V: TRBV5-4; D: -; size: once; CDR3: CASSLAGTYGYTF; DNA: TGTGCCAGCAGCTTGGCCGGGACGTATGGCTACACCTTC
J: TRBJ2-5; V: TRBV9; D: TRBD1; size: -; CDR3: CASSVGLSDRTYQETQYF; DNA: TGTGCCAGCAGCGTAGGTCTCTCGGACAGGACCTACCAAGAGACCCAGTACTTC
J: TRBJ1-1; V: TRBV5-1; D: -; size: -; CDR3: CASSLFSGGSTEAFF; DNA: TGCGCCAGCAGCTTGTTTTCGGGAGGGTCCACTGAAGCTTTCTTT
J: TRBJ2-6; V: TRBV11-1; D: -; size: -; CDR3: CASSLRGAISGANVLTF; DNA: TGTGCCAGCAGCTTAAGGGGCGCGATTTCTGGGGCCAACGTCCTGACTTTC
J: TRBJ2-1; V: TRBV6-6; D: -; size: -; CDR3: CASNAAVYNEQFF; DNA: TGTGCCAGCAATGCGGCCGTGTACAATGAGCAGTTCTTC
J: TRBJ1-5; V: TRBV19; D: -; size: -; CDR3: CASSTTGNQPQHF; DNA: TGTGCCAGTAGTACTACCGGCAATCAGCCCCAGCATTTT
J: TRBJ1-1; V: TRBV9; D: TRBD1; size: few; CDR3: CASSVGPRTGDTEAFF; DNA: TGTGCCAGCAGCGTAGGCCCGAGGACAGGAGACACTGAAGCTTTCTTT
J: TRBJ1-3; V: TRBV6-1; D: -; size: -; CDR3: CASSDAGQGNTIYF; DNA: TGTGCCAGCAGTGATGCAGGACAGGGAAACACCATATATTTT
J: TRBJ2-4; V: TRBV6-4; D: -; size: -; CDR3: CASSDSASMGKNIQYF; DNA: TGTGCCAGCAGTGACTCCGCCTCGATGGGCAAAAACATTCAGTACTTC
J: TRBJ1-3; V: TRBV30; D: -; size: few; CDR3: CAWSAGAWLSGNTIYF; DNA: TGTGCCTGGAGTGCGGGGGCATGGCTCTCTGGAAACACCATATATTTT
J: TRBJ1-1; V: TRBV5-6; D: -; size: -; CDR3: CASSLPRGTFPNTEAFF; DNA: TGTGCCAGCAGCTTGCCTCGTGGGACATTCCCGAACACTGAAGCTTTCTTT
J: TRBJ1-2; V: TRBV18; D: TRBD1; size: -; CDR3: CASSLLGQGADGYGYTF; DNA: TGTGCCAGCTCACTACTGGGACAGGGGGCTGACGGCTATGGCTACACCTTC
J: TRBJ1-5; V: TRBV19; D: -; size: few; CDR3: CASSIINQPQHF; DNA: TGTGCCAGTAGTATAATCAATCAGCCCCAGCATTTT
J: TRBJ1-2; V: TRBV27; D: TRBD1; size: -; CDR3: CASSLSTGVGQGYGYTF; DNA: TGTGCCAGCAGTTTATCGACAGGCGTAGGACAGGGGTATGGCTACACCTTC
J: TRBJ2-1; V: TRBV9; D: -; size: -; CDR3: CASSVEDSSYNEQFF; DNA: TGTGCCAGCAGCGTGGAGGATAGCTCCTACAATGAGCAGTTCTTC
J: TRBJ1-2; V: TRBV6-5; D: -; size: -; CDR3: CASSRAGRNYGYTF; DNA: TGTGCCAGCAGCCGAGCCGGGCGTAACTATGGCTACACCTTC
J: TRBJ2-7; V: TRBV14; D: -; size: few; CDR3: CASSQEVSPGYSYEQYF; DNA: TGTGCCAGCAGCCAAGAGGTTAGCCCTGGGTACTCCTACGAGCAGTACTTC
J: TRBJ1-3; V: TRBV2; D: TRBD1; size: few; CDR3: CASSYPEQGAFGNTIYF; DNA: TGTGCCAGCAGTTACCCCGAGCAGGGGGCGTTCGGAAACACCATATATTTT
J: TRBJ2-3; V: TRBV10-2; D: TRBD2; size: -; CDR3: CASSESPSGGGTDTQYF; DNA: TGCGCCAGCAGTGAGTCGCCTAGCGGGGGCGGAACAGATACGCAGTATTTT
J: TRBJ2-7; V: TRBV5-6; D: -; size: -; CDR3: CASSPPGPYEQYF; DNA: TGTGCCAGCAGCCCCCCGGGACCTTACGAGCAGTACTTC
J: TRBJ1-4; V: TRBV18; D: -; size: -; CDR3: CASSPIQSTNEKLFF; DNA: TGTGCCAGCTCACCCATCCAGTCAACTAATGAAAAACTGTTTTTT
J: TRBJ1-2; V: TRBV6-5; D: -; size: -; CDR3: CASSARGRTPDGYTF; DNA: TGTGCCAGCAGCGCTAGGGGACGGACTCCTGATGGCTACACCTTC
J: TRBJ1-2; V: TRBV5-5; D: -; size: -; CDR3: CASSLADSYGYTF; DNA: TGTGCCAGCAGCTTGGCGGACAGTTATGGCTACACCTTC
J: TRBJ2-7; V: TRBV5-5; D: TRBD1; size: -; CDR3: CASSQGQLYEQYF; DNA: TGTGCCAGCAGCCAGGGACAGCTATACGAGCAGTACTTC
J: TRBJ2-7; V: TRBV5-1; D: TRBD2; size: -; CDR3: CASSAAPSGGADEQYF; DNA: TGCGCCAGCAGCGCCGCCCCTAGCGGGGGGGCAGACGAGCAGTACTTC
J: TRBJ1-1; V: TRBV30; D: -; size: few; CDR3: CAWSPPQGYNTEAFF; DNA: TGTGCCTGGAGTCCCCCACAGGGATATAACACTGAAGCTTTCTTT
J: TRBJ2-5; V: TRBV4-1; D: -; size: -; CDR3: CASSQAWDGRQETQYF; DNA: TGCGCCAGCAGCCAAGCGTGGGACGGAAGACAAGAGACCCAGTACTTC